This T cell receptor (beta chain) was sequenced for a study of Ad26.COV2.S vaccination and SARS-CoV-2 variants. Overall study: A participant enrolled in the COV1001 Ad26.COV2.S trial arm provided the sample.

This CDR3 comprises 14 residues. Trimming cost V 3 bases and J 7 bases; bases outside gene matches: 7. Germline-derived CDR1 and CDR2 are SQVTM and ANQGSEA. Sequencing was performed with immunoSEQ multiplex PCR; in TCRdb, only in-frame clones are kept and a portion is missing. The sample holds 410,000 or so clones, 80% to 95% seen once. Treatment: 15 to 20 received Ad26.COV2.S at low or high dose, single or two shots; 5 received placebo; per-sample allocation not given. On day 63 after the first injection, vaccine and placebo recipients gave samples. This TCR came from a person aged 18-60 years who received the Ad26.COV2.S COVID-19 vaccine or a placebo. The gene calls are TRBV29-1 and TRBJ2-1; TRBD1 matches at 9 bases. This sample comprised peripheral blood, obtained in a trial of Ad26.COV2.S vaccine versus placebo. The CDR3 nucleotides are TGCAGCGTTGAGGGGACAGGGAGCCTTAATGAGCAGTTCTTC. Protein: CSVEGTGSLNEQFF.